The 25 T cell receptor beta chains listed next were all sequenced from one sample in a study of cytomegalovirus exposure and HLA in healthy donors. Primers: 60 Vbeta forward and 13 Jbeta reverse. TCRdb keeps only in-frame clones here, not all; method: immunoSEQ multiplex PCR. Of 200,000 to 250,000 clones listed, around 83% are singletons. The sequencing sample was made of PBMCs. Source of these receptors: a girl aged 10 to 17 in good health and CMV-seronegative.

The chain recombines TRBV2 with TRBJ1-5; 8 bases agree with TRBD1. The CDR3 spans 15 residues. After removal of 5 bases from V and 6 bases from J, the junction contained 9 bases not matched to a gene. Germline V gives CDR1 SNHLY, CDR2 FYNNEI. The DNA of the CDR3 is TGTGCCAGCAGTCCCACCTCAGGGGGCAGTCAGCCCCAGCATTTT. It encodes CASSPTSGGSQPQHF.

This clone was counted a few times. A junction boundary mismatches the germline segment, possibly from a read error. The chain carries TRBV2 and TRBJ1-4; perhaps TRBD1 as D (5 bases). The CDR3 is 15 residues long. Germline CDR1 SNHLY, CDR2 FYNNEI. The CDR3 nucleotides are TGTGCCAGCAGAGAAGTCGGGGGGGTAGGAGAAAAACTGTTTTTT. Its protein is CASREVGGVGEKLFF.

The chain uses TRBV4-2 and TRBJ2-1, with D perhaps matching TRBD2 (5 bases). The V end was cut by 2 bases, the J end by 0 bases, with 11 bases between. The CDR3 runs 16 residues. The germline gives CDR1 LGHNA, CDR2 YNFKEQ. Written as DNA, the CDR3 is TGTGCCAGCAGCCAACTAGAGGGAACCTCCTACAATGAGCAGTTCTTC. The encoded protein is CASSQLEGTSYNEQFF.

The chain recombines TRBV9 with TRBJ1-2, with TRBD1 as a possible D gene (6 bases). This CDR3 has 13 amino acids. Trimming removed 3 bases at V and 2 bases at J, with 8 bases between. CDR1 is SGDLS and CDR2 is YYNGEE in the germline V gene. The CDR3 DNA sequence: TGTGCCAGCAGCGGAACAGGGAACTATGGCTACACCTTC. As protein: CASSGTGNYGYTF.

The chain couples TRBV4-2 to TRBJ1-2; no clear D. Trimming took 0 bases from V and 1 from J, leaving 12 bases between them. The germline V gene has CDR1 LGHNA and CDR2 YNFKEQ. The CDR3 is 16 residues long. For the CDR3, the DNA is TGTGCCAGCAGCCAAGAACCGCGACGGGATAACTATGGCTACACCTTC. Its translation is CASSQEPRRDNYGYTF.

This chain connects TRBV4-3 to TRBJ2-7; tentatively, D is TRBD2 (6 bases). The CDR3 loop spans 14 amino acids. CDR1 is LGHNA and CDR2 is YSLEER in the germline V gene. V lost 0 bases and J 4 bases, leaving 10 bases between the germline ends. CDR3 loop: CASSQDWAGYEQYF. Written as DNA, the CDR3 is TGCGCCAGCAGCCAAGATTGGGCGGGATACGAGCAGTACTTC.

The J gene is TRBJ2-3, the V gene TRBV19, with 12 bases matching TRBD2. After removal of 4 bases from V and 9 bases from J, the junction contained 8 bases not matched to a gene. CDR1 and CDR2 (germline): LNHDA, SQIVND (reference sequence). This CDR3 has 15 residues. The CDR3 DNA sequence: TGTGCCAGTAGTACGACTAGCGGGAGAGGATGGACGCAGTATTTT. Translating it yields CASSTTSGRGWTQYF.

The chain is built from TRBV28 and TRBJ1-5, with 7 bases matching TRBD1. Germline trimming cut 2 bases from V and 2 bases from J; bases unmatched to any gene: 15. The germline gives CDR1 MDHEN, CDR2 SYDVKM. The CDR3 sequence is 19 residues long. The DNA of the CDR3 is TGTGCCAGCAGTTTAGGTAGGACAGGCCCTATACCCCGCAATCAGCCCCAGCATTTT. It is translated as CASSLGRTGPIPRNQPQHF.

The DNA of the CDR3 is TGTGCCAGCAGCTTAGACCGGGATCACACGGGAGATACGCAGTATTTT. Translating it yields CASSLDRDHTGDTQYF. This chain connects TRBV7-2 to TRBJ2-3, with D possibly TRBD2 on 5 matching bases. V was trimmed by 1 base and J by 5 bases, leaving 16 bases between them. CDR3 length: 16 amino acids. Germline V gene sequence: CDR1 SGHTA, CDR2 FQGNSA.

The chain has TRBV28 and TRBJ2-7; 8 nucleotides agree with TRBD1. V dropped 7 bases and J dropped 6; count of bases not matched to a gene: 14. Germline V lookup: CDR1 MDHEN, CDR2 SYDVKM. The CDR3 has 15 residues. CDR3 coding DNA: TGTGCCAGCACCTCGGGACAGGTCCTTCGTGGCGAGCAGTACTTC. This codes for CASTSGQVLRGEQYF.

The gene calls are TRBV5-6 and TRBJ1-4; a possible D gene is TRBD1 (5 bases). CDR1 SGHDT and CDR2 YYEEEE come from the germline V gene. The CDR3 is 13 residues long. Trimming cost V 4 bases and J 7 bases, with 11 bases left between them. The CDR3 protein is CASSATTAEKLFF. In DNA form, the CDR3 reads TGTGCCAGCAGCGCTACGACAGCTGAAAAACTGTTTTTT.

The rearrangement joins TRBV15 to TRBJ2-7; weak D call: TRBD1 (5 bases). This CDR3 contains 12 residues. The germline V gene encodes CDR1 LNHNV and CDR2 YYDKDF (reference sequence). The V and J ends lost 8 bases and 5 bases respectively, with 13 bases between them. This CDR3 is CATRQQGHEQYF. CDR3 sequence (DNA): TGTGCCACCCGTCAGCAGGGCCACGAGCAGTACTTC.

V usage is TRBV27 and J usage is TRBJ2-4; TRBD2 matches 14 bases. CDR3 length equals 15 residues. Germline trimming cut 7 bases from V and 12 bases from J; bases unmatched to any gene: 11. Germline CDR1 is MNHEY and CDR2 is SMNVEV (reference sequence). CDR3 sequence reads: CASKPATSGGESQYF. Written as DNA, the CDR3 is TGTGCCAGCAAGCCCGCGACTAGCGGGGGGGAGTCTCAGTACTTC.

The V and J genes are TRBV5-4 and TRBJ1-2; weak D call: TRBD1 (5 bases). The V and J ends lost 5 bases and 8 bases respectively, with 16 bases between them. CDR3 length: 13 residues. CDR1 is SGHNT, CDR2 YYREEE, per germline (reference sequence). DNA of the CDR3: TGTGCCAGCAGACTCGACAGACTGGAGGGCTACACCTTC. It translates to CASRLDRLEGYTF. Full variable domain (remainder filled in from reference TRBV5-4 and TRBJ1-2): ETGVTQSPTHLIKTRGQQVTLRCSSQSGHNTVSWYQQALGQGPQFIFQYYREEENGRGNFPPRFSGLQFPNYSSELNVNALELDDSALYLCASRLDRLEGYTFGSGTRLTVV.

The chain recombines TRBV30 with TRBJ2-1, with 10 bases fitting TRBD2. V lost 2 bases and J lost 2; bases outside the gene matches: 3. CDR1 is GTSNPN and CDR2 is SVGIG in the germline V gene (reference sequence). The CDR3 consists of 15 residues. The DNA for the CDR3 is TGTGCCTGGAGTAGAGGACTAGCGGCCTACAATGAGCAGTTCTTC. Protein product: CAWSRGLAAYNEQFF.

J is TRBJ1-1 and V is TRBV4-2; 11 bases match TRBD1. V shed 2 bases, J shed 6 bases, and the junction held 11 bases outside the gene matches. The CDR3 spans 17 residues. CDR1 and CDR2 (germline): LGHNA, YNFKEQ. CDR3 nucleotides: TGTGCCAGCAGCCAACTCGGGGACAGGGGGGGCTACGCTGAAGCTTTCTTT. Translation gives CASSQLGDRGGYAEAFF.

CDR3 sequence (DNA): TGTGCCTGGGAGAAAGTATCACCCCTCCACTTT. It translates to CAWEKVSPLHF. The chain links TRBV30 to TRBJ1-6, with D unresolved. Germline V CDR1 and CDR2: GTSNPN, SVGIG (reference sequence). The CDR3 sequence is 11 residues long. With 5 bases removed from V and 10 bases from J, the gap between germline ends came to 9 bases.

The V gene is TRBV7-3, the J gene TRBJ2-3, with a tentative D call TRBD2 (5 bases). Trimming took off 4 bases at V and 6 bases at J, with 11 bases between the two ends. CDR1 is SGHTA, CDR2 FQGTGA, per germline. CDR3 length: 13 amino acids. The CDR3 here is CASSSPGEDTQYF. CDR3 nucleotides: TGTGCCAGCAGCTCGCCCGGGGAGGATACGCAGTATTTT.

The chain joins TRBV7-2 to TRBJ2-3; 9 nucleotides agree with TRBD2. The length of the CDR3 is 15 residues. V shed 5 bases and J 0 bases; nucleotides not matched to a gene: 3. Germline CDR1 reads SGHTA; CDR2 reads FQGNSA. CDR3 protein: CASSRSGGSTDTQYF. As DNA, the CDR3 is TGTGCCAGCAGCCGTAGCGGGGGAAGCACAGATACGCAGTATTTT.

The chain uses TRBV11-2 and TRBJ2-7; 7 bases match TRBD1. CDR1 is SGHAT and CDR2 is FQNNGV in the germline V gene. The CDR3 extends over 14 amino acids. J was trimmed by 4 bases and V by 0 bases; bases with no gene match: 3. In DNA, the CDR3 is TGTGCCAGCAGCTTAGACAACAGGGGATACGAGCAGTACTTC. It encodes CASSLDNRGYEQYF.

The J gene is TRBJ2-5, the V gene TRBV6-1; TRBD2 matches at 7 bases. The CDR3 is made up of 9 amino acids. Germline V lookup: CDR1 MNHNS, CDR2 SASEGT. V lost 8 bases, J lost 11 bases, and 2 bases stayed unmatched. CDR3 coding DNA: TGTGCCAGCGGGGGGGAGCAGTACTTC. Its protein product is CASGGEQYF.

The chain combines TRBV5-4 with TRBJ1-1, with 9 bases aligning to TRBD1. The germline gives CDR1 SGHNT, CDR2 YYREEE (reference sequence). This CDR3 has 13 amino acids. V was pared by 2 bases and J by 8 bases, with 4 bases of the junction left unmatched. CDR3 loop: CASSLQGAYEAFF. In DNA, the CDR3 is TGTGCCAGCAGCTTACAGGGGGCATACGAAGCTTTCTTT.

Turning to this clone: The junction departs from germline at one end; a sequencing error may be responsible. The rearrangement uses TRBV7-7 and TRBJ1-1; 7 nucleotides match TRBD1. The germline gives CDR1 SSHAT, CDR2 FNYEAQ (reference sequence). This CDR3 is 15 amino acids long. The DNA for the CDR3 is TGTGCTAGCAGCCCCCACACTGGACAGGACACTGAAGCTTTCTTT. Its translation: CASSPHTGQDTEAFF.

DNA of the CDR3: TGTGCCAGCGGGCGGGGGAGCTCCTACAATGAGCAGTTCTTC. Translated, it gives CASGRGSSYNEQFF. The gene calls are TRBV2 and TRBJ2-1; 7 nucleotides line up with TRBD2. This CDR3 has 14 amino acids. With 8 bases clipped from V and 0 bases from J, the junction kept 4 bases outside the gene matches. The germline gives CDR1 SNHLY, CDR2 FYNNEI. The whole variable domain, filled in from reference TRBV2 and TRBJ2-1, reads EPEVTQTPSHQVTQMGQEVILRCVPISNHLYFYWYRQILGQKVEFLVSFYNNEISEKSEIFDDQFSVERPDGSNFTLKIRSTKLEDSAMYFCASGRGSSYNEQFFGPGTRLTVL.

The chain links TRBV7-8 to TRBJ1-4; 7 nucleotides line up with TRBD1. The CDR3 covers 16 residues. Losses at the gene ends were 0 bases for V and 8 bases for J; bases not matched to a gene: 9. Germline CDR1 reads SGHVS; CDR2 reads FQNEAQ. The chain's CDR3 is CASSLARWDSFEKLFF. Here the CDR3 DNA reads TGTGCCAGCAGCTTAGCGCGTTGGGACAGTTTCGAAAAACTGTTTTTT.